A single sample gave rise to the 21 T cell receptor beta chains below, sequenced in a study of cytomegalovirus exposure and HLA in healthy donors. The primer mix had 60 Vbeta and 13 Jbeta primers. Some clones are missing from TCRdb's copy, which holds only in-frame ones; the method was immunoSEQ multiplex PCR. The table has roughly 140,000 clones, roughly 80% seen once. Source material: PBMCs. Receptor source: a male donor in good health and CMV-seronegative.

The chain employs TRBV7-9 and TRBJ2-3, with TRBD2 matching 10 bases. This CDR3 region has 15 residues. Germline assignment: CDR1 SEHNR and CDR2 FQNEAQ (reference sequence). V shed 4 bases and J 4 bases; nucleotides not matched to a gene: 5. The CDR3 loop reads CASSSLAGGADTQYF. CDR3 coding DNA: TGTGCCAGCAGCTCGTTAGCGGGGGGAGCAGATACGCAGTATTTT. The full variable domain, with the rest looked up from reference TRBV7-9 and TRBJ2-3, is DTGVSQNPRHKITKRGQNVTFRCDPISEHNRLYWYRQTLGQGPEFLTYFQNEAQLEKSRLLSDRFSAERPKGSFSTLEIQRTEQGDSAMYLCASSSLAGGADTQYFGPGTRLTVL.

The chain recombines TRBV27 with TRBJ2-7, with 10 bases identical to TRBD2. Trimming took 4 bases from V and 2 from J; bases not matched to a gene: 2. Germline V gene lookup returns CDR1 MNHEY and CDR2 SMNVEV (reference sequence). The CDR3 totals 14 residues. CDR3 bases: TGTGCCAGCAGTTATACTAGCGGGGCCTACGAGCAGTACTTC. Protein: CASSYTSGAYEQYF.

V and J are TRBV4-3 and TRBJ1-5, with a weak D call TRBD1 (5 bases). V lost 0 bases and J 8 bases, leaving 14 bases between the germline ends. The CDR3 has 15 amino acids. Germline V lookup: CDR1 LGHNA, CDR2 YSLEER. CDR3 nucleotides: TGCGCCAGCAGCCAAGACAGAGGACACGATAAGCCCCAGCATTTT. This encodes CASSQDRGHDKPQHF.

This sequence joins TRBV7-9 and TRBJ1-2; D perhaps matches TRBD1 (5 bases). CDR3 length: 12 amino acids. Trimming removed 1 base from V and 14 bases from J, with 14 bases in between. Germline lookup yields CDR1 SEHNR and CDR2 FQNEAQ (reference sequence). In DNA form, the CDR3 reads TGTGCCAGCAGCTTAGAGGGTGGGGCTGGAACCTTC. The encoded protein is CASSLEGGAGTF.

The chain's CDR3 is CASSSWTSDYTQYF. The CDR3 nucleotides are TGTGCCAGCAGTTCATGGACTAGTGATTATACGCAGTATTTT. The chain links TRBV27 to TRBJ2-3, with 7 bases lining up with TRBD2. This CDR3 is 14 amino acids long. V lost 4 bases and J lost 7; bases outside the gene matches: 8. Germline assignment: CDR1 MNHEY and CDR2 SMNVEV (reference sequence).

The rearrangement uses TRBV10-2 and TRBJ1-5, with D possibly being TRBD1 (6 bases). CDR1 is WSHSY and CDR2 is SAAADI in the germline V gene. The V and J ends lost 4 bases and 4 bases respectively, with 11 bases between them. CDR3 length: 14 residues. The CDR3, as DNA: TGCGCCAGCAGTGTAACAGGGCGTAATCAGCCCCAGCATTTT. It translates to CASSVTGRNQPQHF.

This chain links TRBV7-8 with TRBJ2-7, with D possibly TRBD1 on 8 matching bases. The length of the CDR3 is 19 residues. Trimming removed 5 bases from V and 2 bases from J, with 28 bases in between. From germline, CDR1 is SGHVS and CDR2 FQNEAQ. The CDR3, as DNA: TGTGCCAGCAGCCCAAGCTCAGGACAGGGAGGGAGGGCCCCCTACGAGCAGTACTTC. This sequence encodes CASSPSSGQGGRAPYEQYF.

V usage is TRBV5-1 and J usage is TRBJ2-5, with D perhaps matching TRBD2 (7 bases). The CDR3 has 13 amino acids. V lost 4 bases and J 4 bases, leaving 11 bases between the germline ends. Germline-derived CDR1 and CDR2 are SGHRS and YFSETQ. The CDR3: CASSGGGLETQYF. CDR3 bases: TGCGCCAGCAGCGGGGGGGGCCTAGAGACCCAGTACTTC.

The sample holds one count of this clone. The rearrangement joins TRBV4-1 to TRBJ2-6, with 7 positions matching TRBD1. The CDR3 sequence is 19 residues long. Germline CDR1 reads MGHRA; CDR2 reads YSYEKL. With 4 bases clipped from V and 0 bases from J, the junction kept 12 bases outside the gene matches. The CDR3 reads CASSLHLGTESSGANVLTF. In DNA form, the CDR3 reads TGCGCCAGCAGCCTCCACCTAGGGACAGAGAGCTCTGGGGCCAACGTCCTGACTTTC.

The V gene is TRBV10-3, the J gene TRBJ2-7; perhaps TRBD1 as D (6 bases). CDR3 length equals 15 residues. CDR1 and CDR2 (germline): ENHRY, SYGVKD. The V end lost 3 bases, the J end lost 2 bases, and 14 bases lay between the germline ends. This chain's CDR3 is CAISDSTGRTYEQYF. CDR3 nucleotide sequence: TGTGCCATCAGTGATTCGACAGGTCGCACCTACGAGCAGTACTTC.

This chain links TRBV7-6 with TRBJ1-6, with a weak D call TRBD1 (5 bases). V lost 2 bases and J 6 bases, leaving 17 bases between the germline ends. CDR3 length: 17 amino acids. Germline values: CDR1 SGHVS, CDR2 FNYEAQ. CDR3 in amino acids: CASSLYGRQGSNSPLHF. The CDR3 DNA reads TGTGCCAGCAGCTTATACGGTCGGCAGGGAAGTAATTCACCCCTCCACTTT. The variable domain in full, with the rest retrieved from reference TRBV7-6 and TRBJ1-6, is GAGVSQSPRYKVTKRGQDVALRCDPISGHVSLYWYRQALGQGPEFLTYFNYEAQQDKSGLPNDRFSAERPEGSISTLTIQRTEQRDSAMYRCASSLYGRQGSNSPLHFGNGTRLTVT.

This sequence joins TRBV30 and TRBJ1-2; TRBD1 aligns across 10 bases. V lost 2 bases to trimming and J lost 3 bases; unmatched junction nucleotides: 15. The CDR3 is 18 amino acids. Germline CDR1 and CDR2: GTSNPN and SVGIG (reference sequence). DNA for the CDR3: TGTGCCTGGAGTACCCTCCGGGACAGGGGCACCCACTACTATGGCTACACCTTC. Its translation is CAWSTLRDRGTHYYGYTF.

In DNA, the CDR3 is TGCGCCAGCAGCCTCAATCCGGGACTTCGAAGCTCCTACAATGAGCAGTTCTTC. Amino acid sequence: CASSLNPGLRSSYNEQFF. This chain links TRBV5-1 with TRBJ2-1; D might be TRBD2 (6 bases). The V end lost 4 bases, the J end lost 0 bases, and 20 bases lay between the germline ends. This CDR3 comprises 18 residues. CDR1 and CDR2 (germline): SGHRS, YFSETQ.

This chain joins TRBV6-6 and TRBJ1-1, with D hard to call. CDR3 size: 14 residues. Germline V lookup: CDR1 MNHNY, CDR2 SVGAGI (reference sequence). V gave up 7 bases and J gave up 0 bases, with 12 bases separating them. Written as DNA, the CDR3 is TGTGCCAGCACCCAACTGAATATGAACACTGAAGCTTTCTTT. As protein: CASTQLNMNTEAFF.

The chain has TRBV9 and TRBJ2-7; 7 bases fit TRBD2. After removal of 4 bases from V and 0 bases from J, the junction contained 7 bases not matched to a gene. This CDR3 has 15 residues. CDR1 is SGDLS and CDR2 is YYNGEE in the germline V gene. DNA of the CDR3: TGTGCCAGCAGCCCCTCGGGAGGTCCCTCCTACGAGCAGTACTTC. The encoded protein is CASSPSGGPSYEQYF.

The chain is built from TRBV6-6 and TRBJ2-5; D is possibly TRBD2 (7 bases). Trimming removed 6 bases from V and 11 bases from J, with 22 bases in between. CDR3 size: 14 residues. Looked up from germline, CDR1 is MNHNY and CDR2 is SVGAGI (reference sequence). CDR3 in amino acids: CASSLGGGLGEQYF. The CDR3, as DNA: TGTGCCAGCAGCCTAGGGGGGGGGTTGGGAGAGCAGTACTTC.

The chain employs TRBV6-6 and TRBJ1-2, with 7 bases lining up with TRBD1. Germline loops: CDR1 MNHNY, CDR2 SVGAGI (reference sequence). V was pared by 4 bases and J by 4 bases, with 9 bases of the junction left unmatched. This CDR3 is built from 15 residues. The CDR3 here is CASSFPMTGTYGYTF. CDR3 DNA: TGTGCCAGCAGTTTCCCAATGACAGGGACCTATGGCTACACCTTC.

The CDR3: CASSYSTEETQYF. As DNA, the CDR3 is TGTGCCAGCAGTTATTCGACTGAAGAGACCCAGTACTTC. The chain uses TRBV6-6 and TRBJ2-5; D not certain. Trimming pared 3 bases from V and 3 bases from J, leaving 8 bases between. CDR3 length: 13 residues. CDR1 MNHNY and CDR2 SVGAGI come from the germline V gene (reference sequence).

The chain's CDR3 is CASSDGTFIHEQYF. For the CDR3, the DNA is TGTGCCAGCAGCGATGGGACATTCATCCACGAGCAGTACTTC. The V gene is TRBV11-2, the J gene TRBJ2-7, with a possible D match to TRBD1 (6 bases). CDR1 is SGHAT, CDR2 FQNNGV, per germline. The V end was cut by 5 bases, the J end by 5 bases, with 16 bases between. This CDR3 region has 14 residues. Together with reference TRBV11-2 and TRBJ2-7, the CDR3 gives the full variable domain: EAGVAQSPRYKIIEKRQSVAFWCNPISGHATLYWYQQILGQGPKLLIQFQNNGVVDDSQLPKDRFSAERLKGVDSTLKIQPAKLEDSAVYLCASSDGTFIHEQYFGPGTRLTVT.

This clone occurred a few times. The V and J genes are TRBV18 and TRBJ2-3; TRBD2 agrees at 11 bases. The CDR3 loop spans 17 amino acids. After removal of 1 base from V and 3 bases from J, the junction contained 6 bases not matched to a gene. Germline V CDR1 and CDR2: KGHSH, LQKENI. The CDR3 nucleotides are TGTGCCAGCTCACCACTAGCGGGGGGGCCCAGGACAGATACGCAGTATTTT. Protein product: CASSPLAGGPRTDTQYF. The variable domain in full, completed from reference TRBV18 and TRBJ2-3, reads NAGVMQNPRHLVRRRGQEARLRCSPMKGHSHVYWYRQLPEEGLKFMVYLQKENIIDESGMPKERFSAEFPKEGPSILRIQQVVRGDSAAYFCASSPLAGGPRTDTQYFGPGTRLTVL.

The chain combines TRBV5-1 with TRBJ2-3; a weak D match, TRBD2 (5 bases). This CDR3 has 15 residues. CDR1 and CDR2 from the germline V gene are SGHRS and YFSETQ. V was shortened by 4 bases and J by 1 base, with 13 bases between the two germline ends. The chain's CDR3 is CASSPQPGGTDTQYF. In nucleotides, the CDR3 is TGCGCCAGCAGCCCCCAACCCGGGGGCACAGATACGCAGTATTTT.